These 11 T cell receptor beta chains originate from one sample sequenced in a study of blood T cell repertoires in COVID-19. The protocol was immunoSEQ multiplex PCR, while the TCRdb copy is restricted to in-frame clones and leaves out a portion. The table lists 85,000 to 100,000 clones, around 81% of them singletons. The sample was peripheral blood. These receptor sequences come from a man over 45 who had recovered from COVID-19.

The chain uses TRBV24-1 and TRBJ2-3; D is unresolved. Germline V gene sequence: CDR1 KGHDR, CDR2 SFDVKD. The V end was cut by 2 bases, the J end by 5 bases, with 7 bases between. The CDR3 is 13 residues long. In DNA, the CDR3 is TGTGCCACCAGTGATTCTCGAGTAGATACGCAGTATTTT. It translates to CATSDSRVDTQYF.

This chain joins TRBV30 and TRBJ2-3; D is perhaps TRBD1 (6 bases). The length of the CDR3 is 14 residues. The germline CDR1 and CDR2 sequences are GTSNPN and SVGIG (reference sequence). V lost 4 bases and J lost 0, with 11 bases in between. In DNA, the CDR3 is TGTGCCTGGAACCCAGGGGCTAGCACAGATACGCAGTATTTT. It encodes CAWNPGASTDTQYF.

This chain connects TRBV6-5 to TRBJ1-1; D may be TRBD1 (6 bases). The CDR3 covers 16 residues. V lost 1 base, J lost 4 bases, and 16 bases lay in between. Per the germline V gene, CDR1 is MNHEY and CDR2 is SVGAGI. CDR3 nucleotide sequence: TGTGCCAGCAGTTACTTACAGGGTCCCGCGGGCACTGAAGCTTTCTTT. Amino acid sequence: CASSYLQGPAGTEAFF.

The V and J genes are TRBV28 and TRBJ2-7; 8 bases are shared with TRBD2. The germline V gene encodes CDR1 MDHEN and CDR2 SYDVKM. The trim removed 4 bases at V and 1 base at J, leaving 6 bases unmatched. The CDR3 contains 15 residues. The CDR3 region is CASSSHTSGSYEQYF. DNA for the CDR3: TGTGCCAGCAGTTCGCATACTAGCGGATCCTACGAGCAGTACTTC. The entire variable domain, with the rest obtained from reference TRBV28 and TRBJ2-7, is as follows: DVKVTQSSRYLVKRTGEKVFLECVQDMDHENMFWYRQDPGLGLRLIYFSYDVKMKEKGDIPEGYSVSREKKERFSLILESASTNQTSMYLCASSSHTSGSYEQYFGPGTRLTVT.

The table lists this clone with a few counts. The CDR3 region has the DNA TGCGCCAGCACTGGACAAGGAACCTACGAGCAGTACTTC. It specifies CASTGQGTYEQYF. The V gene is TRBV10-1, the J gene TRBJ2-7; possible D gene TRBD1, 5 bases. CDR1 is WNHNN and CDR2 is SYGVQD in the germline V gene (reference sequence). The CDR3 spans 13 residues. Trimming took off 7 bases at V and 2 bases at J, with 12 bases between the two ends.

This clone has just a few counts. The DNA of the CDR3 is TGTGCCAGCAGCTCAATACCGGGACAGGGAGCAGATACGCAGTATTTT. Residues: CASSSIPGQGADTQYF. The rearrangement uses TRBV7-9 and TRBJ2-3, with TRBD1 identical over 9 bases. Germline V gene lookup returns CDR1 SEHNR and CDR2 FQNEAQ (reference sequence). CDR3 length: 16 amino acids. After removal of 4 bases from V and 4 bases from J, the junction contained 9 bases not matched to a gene.

The chain carries TRBV5-4 and TRBJ1-6, with TRBD1 identical over 9 bases. The V gene's germline CDR1 is SGHNT and CDR2 YYREEE (reference sequence). This CDR3 is 14 amino acids long. V gave up 1 base and J gave up 8 bases; unmatched junction bases: 1. CDR3 sequence: CASSLRDRDSPLHF. Written as DNA, the CDR3 is TGTGCCAGCAGCTTGAGGGACAGGGATTCACCCCTCCACTTT.

This clone came up once. The J gene is TRBJ2-1, the V gene TRBV10-3; 9 bases are shared with TRBD2. Germline values: CDR1 ENHRY, CDR2 SYGVKD. The V and J ends lost 6 bases and 7 bases, in that order; junction bases with no gene match: 4. The CDR3 extends over 13 amino acids. The CDR3 DNA reads TGTGCCATCAGCTTAGCGGGGGAAAATGAGCAGTTCTTC. Protein: CAISLAGENEQFF.

This chain connects TRBV28 to TRBJ2-3, with 10 nucleotides matching TRBD2. Germline CDR1 MDHEN, CDR2 SYDVKM. J was trimmed by 6 bases and V by 3 bases; bases with no gene match: 9. This CDR3 has 16 amino acids. CDR3 coding DNA: TGTGCCAGCAGTTTTATTTTAGCGGGGGGCAGTGATACGCAGTATTTT. It yields the protein CASSFILAGGSDTQYF.

J is TRBJ2-1 and V is TRBV6-6; TRBD1 agrees at 12 bases. Losses at the gene ends were 5 bases for V and 2 bases for J; bases not matched to a gene: 10. The CDR3 has 18 amino acids. The germline CDR1 and CDR2 sequences are MNHNY and SVGAGI (reference sequence). The CDR3 DNA reads as TGTGCCAGCAGTCGTCCCGGGACAGGGGGCGATACCTACAATGAGCAGTTCTTC. Translation: CASSRPGTGGDTYNEQFF.

The chain recombines TRBV24-1 with TRBJ2-7; 10 nucleotides align to TRBD1. This CDR3 has 17 residues. With 3 bases clipped from V and 7 bases from J, the junction kept 14 bases outside the gene matches. The germline V gene encodes CDR1 KGHDR and CDR2 SFDVKD. The DNA of the CDR3 is TGTGCCACCAGTGATATCCTCCTCGGGGACAGGGGAGGAGAGCAGTACTTC. It encodes CATSDILLGDRGGEQYF.